These 10 T cell receptor beta chains originate from one sample sequenced in a study of Graves' ophthalmopathy and Graves' hyperthyroidism. Amplification of the TCR beta CDR3 regions used RNA transcripts (as template). After a first-round RT-PCR with HTBI primers, a second-round multiplex PCR was run. TCRdb itself ran the multiplex PCR reads through MiXCR, one entry per CDR3 protein. The sample comprises more than 300,000 distinct CDR3 sequences, less than 20% of which are singletons, and roughly 7% rests with the top ten. What was sequenced was peripheral blood. The receptors were sampled from a woman aged 18-30 years with stable Graves' hyperthyroidism.

The chain is built from TRBV23-1 and TRBJ2-5, with no clear D. TRBV23-1 is reported as an ORF; its role is uncertain. CDR3 length equals 12 residues. The ends were cut back, 4 bases at V and 9 bases at J, with 12 bases in the middle. CDR3 sequence reads: CASSPVGSSQYF. The CDR3 DNA is TGCGCCAGCAGTCCTGTAGGATCCTCCCAGTACTTC.

This clonotype occurred a few times. V and J are TRBV18 and TRBJ1-3; D remains ambiguous. Germline V lookup: CDR1 KGHSH, CDR2 LQKENI. The CDR3 loop spans 14 amino acids. V lost 4 bases, J lost 2 bases, and 9 bases lay in between. The CDR3: CASSQGTTGNTIYF. In DNA, the CDR3 is TGTGCCAGCTCACAGGGTACAACTGGAAACACCATATATTTT.

For this clonotype: Possible read error: a much larger clone is one base away. This chain links TRBV19 with TRBJ2-7; D not certain. Germline lookup yields CDR1 LNHDA and CDR2 SQIVND (reference sequence). The CDR3 is 14 residues long. The V gene lost 2 bases and the J gene lost 1 base, with 9 bases spanning the gap. CDR3 sequence: CASSINVNSYEQYF. As DNA, the CDR3 is TGTGCCAGTAGTATAAATGTCAATTCCTACGAGCAGTACTTC.

This clonotype was recorded many times. The chain is built from TRBV10-2 and TRBJ1-1; the match to TRBD1 covers 7 bases. The V segment lost 8 bases and the J segment 8 bases; nucleotides outside the gene matches: 5. The CDR3 runs 11 residues. Germline loops: CDR1 WSHSY, CDR2 SAAADI. The CDR3 reads CASARQGEAFF. CDR3 coding DNA: TGCGCCAGCGCACGACAGGGCGAAGCTTTCTTT.

Worth noting for this clonotype: A much larger clone lies one base from this, so it may be a read error. The rearrangement links TRBV15 to TRBJ1-2; D perhaps matches TRBD1 (5 bases). The CDR3 is 17 residues long. Germline V gene sequence: CDR1 LNHNV, CDR2 YYDKDF (reference sequence). The CDR3 DNA reads as TGTGCCACCGGCAGAGAATGGGGCTTTCTAGGGGACTATGGCTACACCTTC. Translating it yields CATGREWGFLGDYGYTF.

This clonotype was seen at least ten times. This rearrangement joins TRBV20-1 to TRBJ2-5; 14 bases match TRBD2. The trim removed 6 bases at V and 2 bases at J, leaving 5 bases unmatched. CDR1 and CDR2 from the germline V gene are DFQATT and SNEGSKA (reference sequence). This CDR3 is built from 15 residues. The CDR3 is CSAPGLAGEQETQYF. CDR3 bases: TGCAGTGCACCGGGACTAGCGGGGGAGCAAGAGACCCAGTACTTC.

This clonotype has just a few counts. This rearrangement joins TRBV7-2 to TRBJ1-5; the D is unclear. Deletions cut 0 bases from V and 4 bases from J, with 7 bases between. CDR1 is SGHTA and CDR2 is FQGNSA in the germline V gene. CDR3 length: 14 amino acids. The CDR3 sequence is CASSLASGNQPQHF. In DNA form, the CDR3 reads TGTGCCAGCAGCTTAGCTTCGGGAAATCAGCCCCAGCATTTT.

The chain uses TRBV27 and TRBJ2-3; D unclear. Germline loops: CDR1 MNHEY, CDR2 SMNVEV (reference sequence). Trimming shortened V by 5 bases and J by 0 bases, and 15 bases separated the two germline ends. The CDR3 is made up of 16 amino acids. In nucleotides, the CDR3 is TGTGCCAGCAGTCCCCCAGAGAGGCTTAGCACAGATACGCAGTATTTT. This encodes CASSPPERLSTDTQYF.

In this sample, this clonotype turned up a few times. The CDR3 carries no conserved terminal phenylalanine or tryptophan, so it likely arises from a read error. The chain recombines TRBV6-2 or TRBV6-3 with TRBJ2-3; no definite D call. The length of the CDR3 is 12 residues. The V end was cut by 2 bases, the J end by 1 base, with 1 base between. Germline V gives CDR1 MNHEY, CDR2 SVGEGT. CDR3 residues: CASSYGTDTQYS. CDR3 in DNA: TGTGCCAGCAGTTACGGCACAGATACGCAGTATTCT.

A few counts support this clonotype. The V gene is TRBV20-1, the J gene TRBJ1-2, with a possible D match to TRBD1 (6 bases). Between the trimmed V and J ends, which lost 3 bases and 6 bases, there was a span of 17 bases. CDR3 length equals 14 residues. Per germline, CDR1 DFQATT and CDR2 SNEGSKA (reference sequence). The CDR3 here is CSARTETGMDGYTF. The CDR3 coding sequence is TGCAGTGCTAGGACGGAAACAGGGATGGATGGCTACACCTTC.